The sequence of this T cell receptor (beta chain) was determined in a study of T cell responses to AZD1222 COVID-19 vaccine. This CDR3 comprises 15 residues. With 5 bases removed from V and 1 base from J, the gap between germline ends came to 12 bases. Germline V gene lookup returns CDR1 LNHDA and CDR2 SQIVND (reference sequence). TCRdb's copy holds only in-frame clones and misses some; the assay was immunoSEQ multiplex PCR. Of about 140,000 clones in the sample, around 83% are singletons; the top ten hold around 5.1%. The chain links TRBV19 to TRBJ1-5, with D unclear. The TCR was taken from an adult who received the AZD1222 COVID-19 vaccine. This material consisted of peripheral blood, taken 28 days after the second AZD1222 dose. CDR3 nucleotide sequence: TGTGCCAGTAGTTCCCCGGGATGGAGCAATCAGCCCCAGCATTTT. Its protein product is CASSSPGWSNQPQHF.